This T cell receptor (beta chain) was sequenced for a study of blood T cell repertoires in COVID-19 (dated by TCRdb to 2018 to 2021). About the investigation overall: The collaborator samples originated in the United States, Italy and Spain and spanned the acute and convalescent phases of COVID-19. The prospective study material was composed of cDNA or gDNA derived from T cells, B-cell-depleted T cells, or PBMCs. Deeply sampled blood TCRbeta repertoires from subjects exposed to, actively infected with, or recovered from COVID-19 were included in the dataset. The repertoires were made available in a free public database intended to serve as a resource for research on the immune response to SARS-CoV-2. The samples were drawn from the first 160 participants of the ongoing ImmuneRACE study and from under 1,500 subjects provided by 6 global collaborators. Sample metadata almost always included a de-identified subject ID, COVID-19 status, age in years and sex. Where HLA class I and class II types were available, the types were taken from metadata supplied by the sample provider, not from assay-based typing. General study outcomes and caveats: The quantity of clinical and demographic metadata differed by source and by participant and was supplied without curation.

Collaborating institutions collected whole blood in K2EDTA tubes following their own protocols. For TCRbeta analysis, collaborators shipped samples as frozen whole blood, isolated PBMCs, or DNA extracted from either of those sample types. Only a few counts were recorded for this clone. Its antigen is still unknown. It has no much larger one-base neighbor in the sample; base qualities were not kept. TCRbeta CDR3 regions were amplified from genomic DNA using the immunoSEQ Assay, a bias-controlled multiplex PCR. Concerning the study's data processing: The number of nucleated cells in each sample was estimated by amplification of reference gene primers within the assay. Sequence reads were collapsed and filtered to measure the absolute abundance of every unique TCRbeta CDR3 rearrangement. For each sample, productive Simpson clonality was calculated by taking the square root of Simpson's diversity index across productive rearrangements. Here the immuneACCESS table is served through TCRdb, limited to in-frame sequences with V and J called. Missing clones are a known gap in these copies; in checked studies unresolved V genes cover under half, and the rest lacks a known reason. V, J and clone size are taken as reported in that table, and D and trimming were inferred from the DNA itself. The sample table holds 45,000 to 55,000 clones, of which 70% to 90% were seen once. The top ten constitute approximately 5% of the sample.

Including cysteine and phenylalanine, the CDR3 has 15 amino acids. The sequence is cut down to CDR3 DNA, 45 bases in frame from base 1. The germline V gene (reference sequence) supplies CDR1 MNHNY and CDR2 SVGAGI. Trimming takes 2 bases from V and 0 bases from J, and the germline ends sit 11 bases apart. The sample consisted of peripheral blood. The clonotype was recovered from a human donor in a cohort sampled during active COVID-19. This chain joins TRBV6-6 to TRBJ2-7; a weak D assignment points to TRBD1 (6 bases agree). The CDR3 reads CASSYRTASSYEQYF. The sequence in DNA is TGTGCCAGCAGTTACCGGACAGCTAGCTCCTACGAGCAGTACTTC.